The rows below give T cell receptor beta chains drawn from one sample of a study of blood T cell repertoires in COVID-19. Repertoires were generated with immunoSEQ multiplex PCR, while TCRdb's copy carries only in-frame clones and drops some. The sample has over 110,000 clones, 84% seen once. The specimen sequenced was PBMCs or T cells enriched from blood (not recorded which). Receptors were obtained from a man in his forties or fifties in a cohort exposed to, infected with or recovered from COVID-19 (not recorded which). The CDR3 runs from the conserved cysteine through the conserved F or W. D genes are given only for firm matches. Clone size, where shown, is once, few, many, or a class for clones that have expanded.

d_call	clone_size	v_call	j_call	cdr3_aa	cdr3_nt
.	.	TRBV25-1	TRBJ2-1	CASSEVGVSYNEQFF	TGTGCCAGCAGTGAGGTCGGGGTTTCCTACAATGAGCAGTTCTTC
TRBD1	.	TRBV10-3	TRBJ2-3	CASTDRENTDTQYF	TGTGCCAGCACGGACAGGGAGAACACAGATACGCAGTATTTT
.	.	TRBV11-2	TRBJ2-5	CASSLELVETQYF	TGTGCCAGCAGCTTAGAACTAGTTGAGACCCAGTACTTC
.	.	TRBV6-1	TRBJ1-5	CASSEAQGRQPQHF	TGTGCCAGCAGCGAAGCTCAGGGGCGGCAGCCCCAGCATTTT
.	.	TRBV2	TRBJ2-3	CASSSRDTQYF	TGTGCCAGCAGCTCCCGAGATACGCAGTATTTT
TRBD1	.	TRBV7-9	TRBJ2-1	CASSLRDRDHNEQFF	TGTGCCAGCAGCTTAAGGGACAGGGACCATAATGAGCAGTTCTTC
.	.	TRBV4-1	TRBJ1-5	CASSPMTGDRQPQHF	TGCGCCAGCAGCCCCATGACGGGGGACCGGCAGCCCCAGCATTTT
TRBD2	.	TRBV7-2	TRBJ2-1	CASSTPGTSGRAGEQFF	TGTGCCAGCAGCACCCCCGGGACTAGCGGGAGGGCCGGTGAGCAGTTCTTC
TRBD2	few	TRBV19	TRBJ2-2	CASRTLHGREVDTGELFF	TGTGCCAGTAGGACCTTGCACGGGCGGGAGGTGGACACCGGGGAGCTGTTTTTT
TRBD1	.	TRBV5-1	TRBJ1-1	CASSPGTGVLNTEAFF	TGCGCCAGCAGCCCCGGGACAGGGGTTTTGAACACTGAAGCTTTCTTT
.	.	TRBV29-1	TRBJ1-5	CSVADSNQPQHF	TGCAGCGTAGCGGATAGCAATCAGCCCCAGCATTTT
.	.	TRBV7-2	TRBJ1-1	CASSQGAQAEAFF	TGTGCCAGCAGCCAAGGGGCCCAGGCTGAAGCTTTCTTT
.	once	TRBV4-1	TRBJ1-3	CASRRTGFPNTIYF	TGCGCCAGCCGCCGAACAGGGTTTCCAAACACCATATATTTT
TRBD1	.	TRBV30	TRBJ1-1	CAWNTGQGSAEAFF	TGTGCCTGGAACACCGGACAGGGTAGCGCTGAAGCTTTCTTT
.	.	TRBV7-2	TRBJ1-2	CASSPYATGYGYTF	TGTGCCAGCAGCCCCTACGCCACGGGCTATGGCTACACCTTC
TRBD1	.	TRBV19	TRBJ1-3	CASLRQGAGNTIYF	TGTGCCAGCCTCCGACAGGGGGCTGGAAACACCATATATTTT
TRBD2	.	TRBV6-5	TRBJ2-1	CASSLAGFNEQFF	TGTGCCAGCAGTCTAGCGGGATTCAATGAGCAGTTCTTC
.	.	TRBV9	TRBJ1-1	CASSPRQERTEAFF	TGTGCCAGCAGCCCGCGACAGGAGCGAACTGAAGCTTTCTTT
.	.	TRBV29-1	TRBJ1-2	CSVEDRDGYTF	TGCAGCGTTGAAGACAGGGATGGCTACACCTTC
.	.	TRBV29-1	TRBJ1-2	CSVGGRANYGYTF	TGCAGCGTTGGGGGCAGGGCTAACTATGGCTACACCTTC
TRBD1	few	TRBV24-1	TRBJ1-2	CATSPRDRYYGYTF	TGTGCCACCAGTCCCCGGGACAGGTACTATGGCTACACCTTC
TRBD1	few	TRBV19	TRBJ1-2	CASREQGAHGYTF	TGTGCCAGTAGGGAACAGGGGGCGCATGGCTACACCTTC
TRBD1	.	TRBV4-3	TRBJ1-4	CASSQEGLGQGKKLFF	TGCGCCAGCAGCCAAGAAGGCCTGGGACAGGGGAAAAAACTGTTTTTT
TRBD1	.	TRBV11-2	TRBJ1-1	CASSLSLTGEGNTEAFF	TGTGCCAGCAGCTTATCTTTGACAGGGGAAGGAAACACTGAAGCTTTCTTT
TRBD2	.	TRBV7-4	TRBJ2-3	CASSLWTSGEVTDTQYF	TGTGCCAGCAGCCTCTGGACTAGCGGGGAGGTCACAGATACGCAGTATTTT
TRBD1	.	TRBV19	TRBJ2-7	CASSRDRGYEQYF	TGTGCCAGTAGTAGGGACAGGGGCTACGAGCAGTACTTC
.	.	TRBV6-5	TRBJ1-5	CASSYSRDQPQHF	TGTGCCAGCAGTTACTCCCGGGATCAGCCCCAGCATTTT
.	.	TRBV29-1	TRBJ1-2	CSVEDGAPNPNGYTF	TGCAGCGTTGAAGATGGAGCTCCAAACCCAAACGGCTACACCTTC
.	.	TRBV20-1	TRBJ1-2	CSARGIYF	TGCAGTGCTAGAGGCATCTACTTC
TRBD1	.	TRBV6-2/TRBV6-3	TRBJ1-1	CASSSQLLMGQLLEAFF	TGTGCCAGCAGTTCCCAACTCCTTATGGGACAGCTCCTTGAAGCTTTCTTT
.	.	TRBV30	TRBJ2-7	CAWKDGSSYEQYF	TGTGCCTGGAAGGACGGGAGCTCCTACGAGCAGTACTTC
.	once	TRBV7-9	TRBJ1-2	CASSVGPNYGYTF	TGTGCCAGCAGTGTGGGGCCTAACTATGGCTACACCTTC
TRBD1	.	TRBV30	TRBJ1-6	CANSQGVNSPLHF	TGTGCCAACTCACAGGGGGTCAATTCACCCCTCCACTTT
.	.	TRBV7-9	TRBJ2-2	CASSLGTTYTGELFF	TGTGCCAGCAGCTTAGGGACAACTTACACCGGGGAGCTGTTTTTT
.	.	TRBV6-5	TRBJ2-1	CASDSTQGEQFF	TGTGCCAGCGATTCTACACAGGGTGAGCAGTTCTTC
.	.	TRBV28	TRBJ2-3	CASSHEGGTDTQYF	TGTGCCAGCAGTCATGAGGGCGGCACAGATACGCAGTATTTT
TRBD1	once	TRBV15	TRBJ2-1	CATSRDRGQFF	TGTGCCACCTCTAGAGACAGGGGGCAGTTCTTC